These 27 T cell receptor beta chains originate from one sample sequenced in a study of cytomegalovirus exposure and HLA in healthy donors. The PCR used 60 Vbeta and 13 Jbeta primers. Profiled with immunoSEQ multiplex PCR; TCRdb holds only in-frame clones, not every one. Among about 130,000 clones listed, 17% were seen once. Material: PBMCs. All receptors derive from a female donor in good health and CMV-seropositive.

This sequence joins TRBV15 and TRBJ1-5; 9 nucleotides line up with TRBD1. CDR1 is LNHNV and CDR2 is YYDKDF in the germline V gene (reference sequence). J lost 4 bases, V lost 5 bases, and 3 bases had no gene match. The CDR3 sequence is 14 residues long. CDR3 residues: CATSRGQGNQPQHF. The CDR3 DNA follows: TGTGCCACCAGCCGGGGACAGGGTAATCAGCCCCAGCATTTT.

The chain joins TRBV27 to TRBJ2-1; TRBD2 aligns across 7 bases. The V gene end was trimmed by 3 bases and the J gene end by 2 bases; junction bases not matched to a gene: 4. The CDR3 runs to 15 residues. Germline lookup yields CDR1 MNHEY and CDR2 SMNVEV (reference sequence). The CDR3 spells CASSFGGSAYNEQFF. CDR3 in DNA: TGTGCCAGCAGTTTCGGCGGGAGTGCCTACAATGAGCAGTTCTTC.

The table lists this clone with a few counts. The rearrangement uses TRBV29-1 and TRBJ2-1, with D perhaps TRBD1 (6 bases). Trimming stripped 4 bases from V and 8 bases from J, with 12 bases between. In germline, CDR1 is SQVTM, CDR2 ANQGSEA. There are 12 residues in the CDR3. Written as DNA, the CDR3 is TGCAGCGTTGGGGCAGGGGTCGATGAGCAGTTCTTC. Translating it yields CSVGAGVDEQFF.

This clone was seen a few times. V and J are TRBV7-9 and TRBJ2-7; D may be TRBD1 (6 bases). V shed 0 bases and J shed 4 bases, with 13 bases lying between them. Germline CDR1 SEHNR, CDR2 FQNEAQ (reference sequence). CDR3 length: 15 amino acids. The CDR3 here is CASSLAEGQRYEQYF. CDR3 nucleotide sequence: TGTGCCAGCAGCTTAGCGGAAGGACAGAGGTACGAGCAGTACTTC.

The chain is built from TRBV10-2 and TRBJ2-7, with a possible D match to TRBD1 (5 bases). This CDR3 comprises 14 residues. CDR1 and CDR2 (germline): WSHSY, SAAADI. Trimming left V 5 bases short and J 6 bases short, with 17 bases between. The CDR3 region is CASSWGQGSGEQYF. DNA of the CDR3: TGCGCCAGCAGTTGGGGTCAGGGAAGTGGCGAGCAGTACTTC.

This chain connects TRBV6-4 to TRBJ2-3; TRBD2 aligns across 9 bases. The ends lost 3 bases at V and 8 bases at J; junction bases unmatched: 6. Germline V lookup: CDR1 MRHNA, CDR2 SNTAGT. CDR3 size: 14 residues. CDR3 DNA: TGTGCCAGCAGTGAAGTAGCGGGAGCGGGTACGCAGTATTTT. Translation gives CASSEVAGAGTQYF.

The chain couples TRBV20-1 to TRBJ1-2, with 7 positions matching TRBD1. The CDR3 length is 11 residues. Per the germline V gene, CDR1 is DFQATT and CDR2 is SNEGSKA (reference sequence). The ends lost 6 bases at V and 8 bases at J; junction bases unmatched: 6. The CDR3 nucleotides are TGCAGTGCCACAGGGGATAGCGGCTACACCTTC. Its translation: CSATGDSGYTF.

This chain's CDR3 is CATSGEDDSGGVYNEQFF. CDR3 nucleotide sequence: TGTGCCACCAGCGGGGAAGACGATAGCGGGGGGGTATACAATGAGCAGTTCTTC. The J gene is TRBJ2-1, the V gene TRBV15; 11 nucleotides line up with TRBD2. The germline CDR1 and CDR2 sequences are LNHNV and YYDKDF (reference sequence). The CDR3 sequence is 18 residues long. V dropped 5 bases and J dropped 4; count of bases not matched to a gene: 13.

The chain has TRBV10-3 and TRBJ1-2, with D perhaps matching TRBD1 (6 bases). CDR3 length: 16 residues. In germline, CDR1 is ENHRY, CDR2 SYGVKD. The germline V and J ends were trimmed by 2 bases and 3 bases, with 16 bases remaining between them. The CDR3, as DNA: TGTGCCATCAGTGAGACCCTGACAGGTTCGGACTATGGCTACACCTTC. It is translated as CAISETLTGSDYGYTF.

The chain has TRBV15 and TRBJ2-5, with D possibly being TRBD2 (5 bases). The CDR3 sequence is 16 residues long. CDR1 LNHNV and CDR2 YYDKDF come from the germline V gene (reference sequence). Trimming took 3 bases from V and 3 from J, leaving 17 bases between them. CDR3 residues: CATSRGLDSSKETQYF. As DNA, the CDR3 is TGTGCCACCAGCAGGGGTCTAGACTCTAGCAAAGAGACCCAGTACTTC.

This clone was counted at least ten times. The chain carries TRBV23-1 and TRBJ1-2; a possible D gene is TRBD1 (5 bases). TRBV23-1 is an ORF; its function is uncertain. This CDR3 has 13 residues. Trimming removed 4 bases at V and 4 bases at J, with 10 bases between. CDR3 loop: CASSLRASYGYTF. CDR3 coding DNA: TGCGCCAGCAGTCTCAGGGCTTCCTATGGCTACACCTTC.

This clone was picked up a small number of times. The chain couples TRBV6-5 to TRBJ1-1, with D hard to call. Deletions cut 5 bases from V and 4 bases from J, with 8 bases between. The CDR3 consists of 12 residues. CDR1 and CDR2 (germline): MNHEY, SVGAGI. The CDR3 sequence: CASSPPVTEAFF. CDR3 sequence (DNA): TGTGCCAGCAGTCCCCCCGTCACTGAAGCTTTCTTT.

DNA for the CDR3: TGCGCCAGCAGCGCAGACAGTCGACAGGTCACCGGGGAGCTGTTTTTT. Protein sequence: CASSADSRQVTGELFF. This chain links TRBV5-1 with TRBJ2-2; D is possibly TRBD1 (6 bases). CDR3 length: 16 amino acids. Per germline, CDR1 SGHRS and CDR2 YFSETQ. The V end lost 4 bases, the J end lost 4 bases, and 17 bases lay between the germline ends.

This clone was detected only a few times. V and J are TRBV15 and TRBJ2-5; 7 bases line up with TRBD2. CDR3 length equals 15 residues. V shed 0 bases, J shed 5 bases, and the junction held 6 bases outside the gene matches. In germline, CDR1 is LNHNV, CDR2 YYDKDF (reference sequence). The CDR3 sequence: CATSRDRGVAETQYF. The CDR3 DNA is TGTGCCACCAGCAGAGATCGGGGGGTCGCCGAGACCCAGTACTTC.

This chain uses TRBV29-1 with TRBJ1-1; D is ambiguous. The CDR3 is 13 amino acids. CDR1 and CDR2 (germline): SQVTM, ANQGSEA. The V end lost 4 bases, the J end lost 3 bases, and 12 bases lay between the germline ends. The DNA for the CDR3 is TGCAGCGTTGTGCGGGGTAGCGACACTGAAGCTTTCTTT. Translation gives CSVVRGSDTEAFF.

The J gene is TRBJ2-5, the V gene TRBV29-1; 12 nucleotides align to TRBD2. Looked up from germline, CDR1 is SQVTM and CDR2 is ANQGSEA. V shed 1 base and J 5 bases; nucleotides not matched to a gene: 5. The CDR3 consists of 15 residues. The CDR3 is CSVEGLAGGTETQYF. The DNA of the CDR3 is TGCAGCGTTGAAGGGCTAGCGGGGGGGACGGAGACCCAGTACTTC.

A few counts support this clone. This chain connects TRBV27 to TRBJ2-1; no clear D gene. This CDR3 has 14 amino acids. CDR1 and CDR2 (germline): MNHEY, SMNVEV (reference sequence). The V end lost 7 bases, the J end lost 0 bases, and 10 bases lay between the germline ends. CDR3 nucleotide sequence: TGTGCCAGCACGTGGTCGGGCTCCTACAATGAGCAGTTCTTC. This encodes CASTWSGSYNEQFF.

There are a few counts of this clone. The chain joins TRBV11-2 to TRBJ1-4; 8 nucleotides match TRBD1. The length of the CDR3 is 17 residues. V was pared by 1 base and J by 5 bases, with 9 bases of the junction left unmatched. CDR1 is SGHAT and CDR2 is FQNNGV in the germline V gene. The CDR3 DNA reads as TGTGCCAGCAGCTTAGCCAGGGGGCAAGGGGTAAATGAAAAACTGTTTTTT. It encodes CASSLARGQGVNEKLFF.

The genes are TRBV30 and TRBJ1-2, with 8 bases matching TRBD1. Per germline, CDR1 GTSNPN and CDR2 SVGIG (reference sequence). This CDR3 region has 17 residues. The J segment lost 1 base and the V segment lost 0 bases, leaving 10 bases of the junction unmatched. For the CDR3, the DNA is TGTGCCTGGAGTGTACAGATCTGGACAGGGCGTAACTATGGCTACACCTTC. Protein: CAWSVQIWTGRNYGYTF.

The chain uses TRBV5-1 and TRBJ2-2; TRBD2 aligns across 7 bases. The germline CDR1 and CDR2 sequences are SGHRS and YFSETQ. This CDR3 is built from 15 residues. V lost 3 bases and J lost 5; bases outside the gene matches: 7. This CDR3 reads CASSWLAEETGELFF. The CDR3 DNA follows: TGCGCCAGCAGCTGGCTAGCGGAAGAGACCGGGGAGCTGTTTTTT.

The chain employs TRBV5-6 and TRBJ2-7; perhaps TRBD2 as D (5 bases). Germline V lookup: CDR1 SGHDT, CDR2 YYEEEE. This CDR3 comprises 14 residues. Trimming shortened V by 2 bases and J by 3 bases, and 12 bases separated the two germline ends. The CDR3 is CASSFEAAVYEQYF. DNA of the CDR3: TGTGCCAGCAGCTTTGAGGCAGCGGTCTACGAGCAGTACTTC.

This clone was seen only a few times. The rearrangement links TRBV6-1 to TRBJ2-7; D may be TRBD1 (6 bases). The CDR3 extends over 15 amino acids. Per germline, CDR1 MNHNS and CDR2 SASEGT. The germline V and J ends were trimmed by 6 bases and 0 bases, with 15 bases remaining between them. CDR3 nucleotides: TGTGCCAGCAGCGAACGGACAGTGAGCTCCTACGAGCAGTACTTC. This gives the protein CASSERTVSSYEQYF.

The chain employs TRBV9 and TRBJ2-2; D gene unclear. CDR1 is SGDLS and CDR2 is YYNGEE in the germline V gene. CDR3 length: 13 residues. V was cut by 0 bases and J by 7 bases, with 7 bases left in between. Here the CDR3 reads CASSVVASGELFF. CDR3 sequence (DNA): TGTGCCAGCAGCGTAGTAGCTAGCGGGGAGCTGTTTTTT.

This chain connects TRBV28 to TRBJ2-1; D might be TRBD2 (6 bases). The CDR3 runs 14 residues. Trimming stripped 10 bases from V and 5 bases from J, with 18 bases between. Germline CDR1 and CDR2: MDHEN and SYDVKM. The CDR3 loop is CATMAAGVNNEQFF. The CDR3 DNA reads TGTGCCACTATGGCAGCGGGTGTCAACAATGAGCAGTTCTTC.

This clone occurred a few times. CDR3 sequence reads: CASSPQTVVAEKLFF. CDR3 nucleotide sequence: TGTGCCAGCAGTCCCCAGACAGTGGTTGCTGAAAAACTGTTTTTT. V usage is TRBV27 and J usage is TRBJ1-4; a possible D gene is TRBD1 (5 bases). CDR1 and CDR2 from the germline V gene are MNHEY and SMNVEV (reference sequence). This CDR3 region has 15 residues. The germline V and J ends were trimmed by 5 bases and 7 bases, with 17 bases remaining between them. Full variable domain (missing parts from reference TRBV27 and TRBJ1-4): EAQVTQNPRYLITVTGKKLTVTCSQNMNHEYMSWYRQDPGLGLRQIYYSMNVEVTDKGDVPEGYKVSRKEKRNFPLILESPSPNQTSLYFCASSPQTVVAEKLFFGSGTQLSVL.

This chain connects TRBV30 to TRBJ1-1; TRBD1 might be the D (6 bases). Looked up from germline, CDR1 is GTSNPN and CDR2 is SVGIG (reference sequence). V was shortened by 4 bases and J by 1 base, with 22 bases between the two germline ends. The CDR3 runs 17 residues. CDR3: CAWTLVHNLGGNTEAFF. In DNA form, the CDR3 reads TGTGCCTGGACCCTGGTTCATAATTTAGGGGGGAACACTGAAGCTTTCTTT. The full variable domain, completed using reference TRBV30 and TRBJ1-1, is SQTIHQWPATLVQPVGSPLSLECTVEGTSNPNLYWYRQAAGRGLQLLFYSVGIGQISSEVPQNLSASRPQDRQFILSSKKLLLSDSGFYLCAWTLVHNLGGNTEAFFGQGTRLTVV.

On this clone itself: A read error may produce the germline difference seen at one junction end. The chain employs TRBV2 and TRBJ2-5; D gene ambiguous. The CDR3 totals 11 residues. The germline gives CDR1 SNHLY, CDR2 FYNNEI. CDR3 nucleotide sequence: TGTGCCAGCAGTGTCCAAGAGGCCCAGTACTTC. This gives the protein CASSVQEAQYF.